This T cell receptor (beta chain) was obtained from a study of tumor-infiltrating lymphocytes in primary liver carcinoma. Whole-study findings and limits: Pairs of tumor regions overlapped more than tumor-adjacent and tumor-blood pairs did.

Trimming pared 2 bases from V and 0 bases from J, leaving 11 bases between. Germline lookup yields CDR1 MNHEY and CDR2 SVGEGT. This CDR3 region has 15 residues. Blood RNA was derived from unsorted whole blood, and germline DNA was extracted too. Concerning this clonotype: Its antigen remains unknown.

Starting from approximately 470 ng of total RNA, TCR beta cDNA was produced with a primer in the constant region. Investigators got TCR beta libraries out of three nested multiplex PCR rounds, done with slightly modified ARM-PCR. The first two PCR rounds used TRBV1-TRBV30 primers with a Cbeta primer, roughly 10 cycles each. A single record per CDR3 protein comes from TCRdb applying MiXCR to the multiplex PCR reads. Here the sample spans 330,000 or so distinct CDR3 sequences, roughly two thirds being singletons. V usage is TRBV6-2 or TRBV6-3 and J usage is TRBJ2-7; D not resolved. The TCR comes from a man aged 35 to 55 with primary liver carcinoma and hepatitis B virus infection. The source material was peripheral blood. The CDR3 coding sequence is TGTGCCAGCAGTTACGATGAGAGGAGCTCCTACGAGCAGTACTTC. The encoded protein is CASSYDERSSYEQYF.